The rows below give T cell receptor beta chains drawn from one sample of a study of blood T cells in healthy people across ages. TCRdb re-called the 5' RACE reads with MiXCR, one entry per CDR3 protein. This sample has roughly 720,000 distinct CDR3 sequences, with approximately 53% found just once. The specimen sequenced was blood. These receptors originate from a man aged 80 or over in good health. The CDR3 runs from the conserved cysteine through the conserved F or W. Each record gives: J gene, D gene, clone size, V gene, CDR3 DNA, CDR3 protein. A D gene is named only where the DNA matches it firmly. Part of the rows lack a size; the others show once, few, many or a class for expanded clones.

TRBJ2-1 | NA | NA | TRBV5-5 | TGTGCCAGCAGCTTGGCGCAGATCCAAGAGACCCAGTTCTTC | CASSLAQIQETQFF
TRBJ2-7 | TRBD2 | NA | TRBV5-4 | TGTGCCAGCGGGCTAGCGGGAGTTACGTCCTACGAGCAGTACTTC | CASGLAGVTSYEQYF
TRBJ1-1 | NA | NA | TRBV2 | TGTGCCAGCAGTTGGAACGTCGGGACTGAAGCTTTCTTT | CASSWNVGTEAFF
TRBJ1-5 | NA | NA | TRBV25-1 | TGTGCCAGCAAAGGGGTGGGTAATCAGCCCCAGCATTTT | CASKGVGNQPQHF
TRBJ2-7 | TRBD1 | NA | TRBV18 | TGTGCCAGCTCACAGGACAGGGCCCACGAGCAGTACTTC | CASSQDRAHEQYF
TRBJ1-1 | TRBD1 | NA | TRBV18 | TGTGCCAGCTCAGGGGACAGGGACACTGAAGCTTTCTTT | CASSGDRDTEAFF
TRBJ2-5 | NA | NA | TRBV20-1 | TGCAGTGCTAGAGAGGCTGGAATAGAAGAGACCCAGTACTTC | CSAREAGIEETQYF
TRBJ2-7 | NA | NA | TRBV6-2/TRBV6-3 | TGTGCCAGCAGAGGGACTTCAACATACGAGCAGTACTTC | CASRGTSTYEQYF
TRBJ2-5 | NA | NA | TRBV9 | TGTGCCAGCAGCCCCGGGAGACGTCAGGAAGAGACCCAGTACTTC | CASSPGRRQEETQYF
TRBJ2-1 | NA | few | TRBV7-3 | TGTGCCAGCAGCTTAACTCGCCTGGATCGTACCCTGCAGTTCTTC | CASSLTRLDRTLQFF
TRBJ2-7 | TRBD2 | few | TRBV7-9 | TGTGCCAGCAGCTGGACTAGCGACGAGCAGTACTTC | CASSWTSDEQYF
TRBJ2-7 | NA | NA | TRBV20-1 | TGCAGTGCCCCCGAGGGTGGCGCCGGCGAGCAGTACTTC | CSAPEGGAGEQYF
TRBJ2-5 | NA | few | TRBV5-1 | TGCGCCAGCAGCCCCGGACGGAAAGAGACCCAGTACTTC | CASSPGRKETQYF
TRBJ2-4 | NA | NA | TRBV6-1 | TGTGCCAGCAGTGAACAGGAAAAAAACATTCAGTACTTC | CASSEQEKNIQYF
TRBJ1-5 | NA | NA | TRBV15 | TGTGCCACCAGCAGAGACCGGGAGAGGAGCAATCAGCCCCAGCATTTT | CATSRDRERSNQPQHF
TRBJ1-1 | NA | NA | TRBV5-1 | TGCGCCAGCAGCTTAGGAAGGCAAGGTGGCGAGGCTTTCTTT | CASSLGRQGGEAFF
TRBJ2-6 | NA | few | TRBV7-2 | TGTGCCAGCAGCCACAGGATGGGGGGCCAAACTGGGGCCAACGTCCTGACTTTC | CASSHRMGGQTGANVLTF
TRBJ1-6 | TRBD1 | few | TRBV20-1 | TGCAGTGCTAGGTTTGGGACAGGGTGGGAGAATTCACCCCTCCACTTT | CSARFGTGWENSPLHF
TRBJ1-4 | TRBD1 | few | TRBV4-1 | TGCGCCAGCAGCCAAGATAGACAGGGGGCGCAAAATGAAAAACTGTTTTTT | CASSQDRQGAQNEKLFF
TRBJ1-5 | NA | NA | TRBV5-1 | TGCGCCAGCAGCCGGATGGGCGGCAATCAGCCCCAGCATTTT | CASSRMGGNQPQHF
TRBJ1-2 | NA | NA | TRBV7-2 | TGTGCCAGCAGATCCGGGGGGAAGGGTGGCTACACCTTC | CASRSGGKGGYTF
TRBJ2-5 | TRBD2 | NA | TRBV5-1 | TGCGCCAGCAGCTTTGCGGGGGCGGGAGGGCCTCAGACCCAGTACTTC | CASSFAGAGGPQTQYF
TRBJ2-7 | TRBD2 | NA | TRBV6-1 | TGTGCCAGCAGTGAAGCGGTGACTAGCGGGAGGCAGGCCGAGCAGTACTTC | CASSEAVTSGRQAEQYF
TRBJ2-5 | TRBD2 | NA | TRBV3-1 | TGTGCCAGCAGCCATCCCCTAGCGGGAGGAGAGCAGTACTTC | CASSHPLAGGEQYF
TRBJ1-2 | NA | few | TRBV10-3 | TGTGCCATCAGTGATAACCCTAACTATGGCTACACCTTC | CAISDNPNYGYTF
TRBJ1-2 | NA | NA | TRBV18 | TGTGCCAGCTCACCCACGACAGCCGCTAACTATGGCTACACCTTC | CASSPTTAANYGYTF
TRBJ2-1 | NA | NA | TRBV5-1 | TGCGCCAGCAGCTTAGGGGCGGATGAGCAGTTCTTC | CASSLGADEQFF
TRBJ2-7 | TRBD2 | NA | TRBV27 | TGTGCCAGCAGGGGACTAGCGGGAGGCATTCAGCAGTACTTC | CASRGLAGGIQQYF
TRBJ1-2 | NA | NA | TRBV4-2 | TGTGCCAGCAGCCAAGATCCCGGGCGGGGGGCCCCCTATGGCTACACCTTC | CASSQDPGRGAPYGYTF
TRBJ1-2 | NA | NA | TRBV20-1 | TGCAGTGCAAGAGGGAAGGACAGCAACTATGGCTACACCTTC | CSARGKDSNYGYTF
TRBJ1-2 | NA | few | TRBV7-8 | TGTGCCAGCAGCTTATTTCCCGACTATGGCTACACCTTC | CASSLFPDYGYTF
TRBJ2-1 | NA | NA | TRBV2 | TGTGCCAGCACGGGGAACTCCTACAATGAGCAGTTCTTC | CASTGNSYNEQFF
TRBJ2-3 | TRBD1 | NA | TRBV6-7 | TGTGCCTCCGGGACAGGGGAAGGGCACAGATACGCGTATTTT | CASGTGEGHRYAYF
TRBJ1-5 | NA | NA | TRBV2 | TGTGCCAGCAGTGAGCACAGGGTTAATCAGCCCCAGCATTTT | CASSEHRVNQPQHF
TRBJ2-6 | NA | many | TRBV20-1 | TGCAGTGCTAGAGATTGGCAGCCATCAGGTGGGGCCAACGTCCTGACTTTC | CSARDWQPSGGANVLTF
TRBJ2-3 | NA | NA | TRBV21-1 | TGTGCCAGCAGCGAGGGACTAAGATACGCGTATTTT | CASSEGLRYAYF
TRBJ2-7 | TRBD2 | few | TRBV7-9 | TGTGCCAGCAGCCCGAAAGCGGGATCGCAAGATGAGCAGTACTTC | CASSPKAGSQDEQYF
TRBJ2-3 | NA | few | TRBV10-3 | TGTGCAACTAGGAACACAGATACGCAGTATTTT | CATRNTDTQYF
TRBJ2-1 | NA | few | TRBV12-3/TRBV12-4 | TGTGCCAGCATCAGCCTAGGGGCTTACAATGAGCAGTTCTTC | CASISLGAYNEQFF
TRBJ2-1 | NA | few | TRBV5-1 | TGCGCCAGCAGCTTGGATCCGGCAGCAACCTACAATGAGCAGTTCTTC | CASSLDPAATYNEQFF
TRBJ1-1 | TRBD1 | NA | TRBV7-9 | TGTGCCAGCAGCGGGACAGGGAATTTTGCTGAAGCTTTCTTT | CASSGTGNFAEAFF
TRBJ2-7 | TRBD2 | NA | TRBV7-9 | TGTGCCAGCAGCCCTGGACTAGCGGGAGGACCGGGGTACGAGCAGTACTTC | CASSPGLAGGPGYEQYF
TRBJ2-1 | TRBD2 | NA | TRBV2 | TGTGCCAGCTCTGTAGCGGGAGCCTCGATTGATGAGCAGTTCTTC | CASSVAGASIDEQFF
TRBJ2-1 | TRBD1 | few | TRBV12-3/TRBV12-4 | TGTGCCAGCCACGACAGGGGCCCCTACAATGAGCAGTTCTTC | CASHDRGPYNEQFF
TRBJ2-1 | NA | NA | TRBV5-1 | TGCGCCAGCAGATTTGGACTAAACAATGAGCAGTTCTTC | CASRFGLNNEQFF
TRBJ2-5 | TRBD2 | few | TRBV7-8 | TGTGCCAGCAGTACCCTAGCGGGAGGTAGAGAGACCCAGTACTTC | CASSTLAGGRETQYF
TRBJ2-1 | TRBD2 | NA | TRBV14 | TGTGCCAGCAGCCCCCCCCCGGGAGGATCCTACAATGAGCAGTTCTTC | CASSPPPGGSYNEQFF
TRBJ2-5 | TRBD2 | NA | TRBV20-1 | TGCAGTGCTAGTCCTAGCGGGAGGGTTTGGGTGCAGTACTTC | CSASPSGRVWVQYF
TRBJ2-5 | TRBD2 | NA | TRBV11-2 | TGTGCCAGCAGCTTCGAGGGGAGCGGGAGTAGGGAGACCCAGTACTTC | CASSFEGSGSRETQYF
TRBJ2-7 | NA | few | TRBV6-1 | TGTGCCAGCAGTGAACCGCAGGGGGGGCAGTACTTC | CASSEPQGGQYF
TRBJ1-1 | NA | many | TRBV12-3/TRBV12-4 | TGTGCCAGCAGTTTGGGCCTATCTGAAGCTTTCTTT | CASSLGLSEAFF
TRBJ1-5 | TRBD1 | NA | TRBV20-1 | TGCAGTGCTAGAGTACTCCAGGGGGGCGGTAATCAGCCCCAGCATTTT | CSARVLQGGGNQPQHF
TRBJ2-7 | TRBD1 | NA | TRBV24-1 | TGTGCCACCAGTGACCCAGGACAGGGTGTCTACGAGCAGTACTTC | CATSDPGQGVYEQYF
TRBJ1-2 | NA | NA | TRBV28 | TGTGCCAGCAGTTTAATTGCAGGCAGAGGTGGGGGTGGCTACACCTTC | CASSLIAGRGGGGYTF
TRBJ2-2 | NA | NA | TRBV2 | TGTGCCAGCACCGAAGCCACGGTAGCCGGGGAGCTGTTTTTT | CASTEATVAGELFF
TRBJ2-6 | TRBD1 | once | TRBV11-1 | TGTGCCAGCAGCCTATTAAACTGGGACAGGGCTACCTCAGGAGGGGCCAACGTCCTGACTTTC | CASSLLNWDRATSGGANVLTF
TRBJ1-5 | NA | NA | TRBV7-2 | TGTGCCAGCAGCCCTGACGTGGGGAATCAGCCCCAGCATTTT | CASSPDVGNQPQHF